This T cell receptor (beta chain) was sequenced for a study of identical twins. This clonotype was detected many times. CDR1 and CDR2 (germline): MNHEY, SVGAGI. Trimming removed 2 bases at V and 9 bases at J, with 20 bases between. The CDR3 covers 15 residues. TCRdb itself ran the 5' RACE reads through MiXCR, one entry per CDR3 protein. In the table there are 700,000 to 950,000 distinct CDR3 sequences, more than 9% of which are singletons. The same sample was also studied in work on yellow fever vaccine responses in identical twins.

The chain couples TRBV6-5 to TRBJ2-7; D is ambiguous. The TCR sequence derives from a woman aged 18-29 years in good health. The source material was PBMCs. The CDR3 region has the DNA TGTGCCAGCAGTTACGATCCAACAATCACTATCGTGCAGTACTTC. Encoded protein: CASSYDPTITIVQYF.